Reported below is one T cell receptor beta chain. This record comes from a study of blood T cell repertoires in COVID-19. Study-wide context: Both acute and convalescent COVID-19 samples were obtained from the United States, Italy and Spain.

Clones were read by immunoSEQ multiplex PCR, and TCRdb kept only the in-frame ones, dropping some. This table has 180,000 or so clones, over 80% appearing once. V dropped 1 base and J dropped 10 bases, with 14 bases sitting between them. This CDR3 spans 14 amino acids. The germline CDR1 and CDR2 sequences are MGHRA and YSYEKL. Donors in Cohort 3 counted as recovered after two negative PCRs, clearance, or symptom resolution. V usage is TRBV4-1 and J usage is TRBJ2-1; a possible D gene is TRBD2 (5 bases). This clonotype originated in a woman in her sixties who had recovered from COVID-19. Source material: PBMCs or T cells enriched from blood (not recorded which). CDR3 DNA: TGCGCCAGCAGCCAAGGCGAGGGCGGTTGGGAGCAGTTCTTC. Protein: CASSQGEGGWEQFF.